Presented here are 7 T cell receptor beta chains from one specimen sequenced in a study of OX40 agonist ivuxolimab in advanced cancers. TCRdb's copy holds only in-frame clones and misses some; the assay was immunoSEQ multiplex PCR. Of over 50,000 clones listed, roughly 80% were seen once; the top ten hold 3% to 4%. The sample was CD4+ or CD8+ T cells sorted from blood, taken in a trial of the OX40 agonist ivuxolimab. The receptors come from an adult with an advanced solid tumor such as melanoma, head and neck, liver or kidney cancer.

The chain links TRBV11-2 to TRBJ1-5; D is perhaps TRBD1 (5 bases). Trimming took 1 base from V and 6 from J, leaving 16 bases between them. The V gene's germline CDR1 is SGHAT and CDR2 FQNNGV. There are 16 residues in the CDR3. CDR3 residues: CASSLGFGGESQPQHF. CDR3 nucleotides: TGTGCCAGCAGCTTAGGTTTCGGGGGGGAGTCTCAGCCCCAGCATTTT.

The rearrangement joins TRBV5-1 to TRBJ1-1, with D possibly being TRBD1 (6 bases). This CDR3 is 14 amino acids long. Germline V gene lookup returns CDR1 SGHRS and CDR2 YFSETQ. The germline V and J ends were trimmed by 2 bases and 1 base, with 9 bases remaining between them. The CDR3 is CASSFYRANTEAFF. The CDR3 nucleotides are TGCGCCAGCAGCTTTTACAGGGCGAACACTGAAGCTTTCTTT. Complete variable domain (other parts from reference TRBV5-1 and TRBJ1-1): KAGVTQTPRYLIKTRGQQVTLSCSPISGHRSVSWYQQTPGQGLQFLFEYFSETQRNKGNFPGRFSGRQFSNSRSEMNVSTLELGDSALYLCASSFYRANTEAFFGQGTRLTVV.

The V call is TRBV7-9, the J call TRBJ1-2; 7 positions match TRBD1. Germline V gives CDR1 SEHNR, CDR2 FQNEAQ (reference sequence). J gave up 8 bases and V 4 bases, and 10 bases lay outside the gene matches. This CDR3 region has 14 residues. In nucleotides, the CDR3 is TGTGCCAGCAGCTACGGCCAGGGGGGCAAAGGCTACACCTTC. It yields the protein CASSYGQGGKGYTF.

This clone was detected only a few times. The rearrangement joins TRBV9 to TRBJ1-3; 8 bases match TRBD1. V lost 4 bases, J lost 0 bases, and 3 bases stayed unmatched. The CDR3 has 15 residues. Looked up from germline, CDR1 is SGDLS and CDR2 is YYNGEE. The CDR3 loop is CASSTTGDSGNTIYF. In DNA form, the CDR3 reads TGTGCCAGCAGCACGACAGGGGACTCTGGAAACACCATATATTTT.

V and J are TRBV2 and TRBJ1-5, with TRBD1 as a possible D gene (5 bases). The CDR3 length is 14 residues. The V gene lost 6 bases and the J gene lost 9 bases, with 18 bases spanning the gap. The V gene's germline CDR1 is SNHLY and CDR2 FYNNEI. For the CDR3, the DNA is TGTGCCAGCAGGCCCGGGACCCCCGTAGGGCCCCAGCATTTT. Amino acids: CASRPGTPVGPQHF.

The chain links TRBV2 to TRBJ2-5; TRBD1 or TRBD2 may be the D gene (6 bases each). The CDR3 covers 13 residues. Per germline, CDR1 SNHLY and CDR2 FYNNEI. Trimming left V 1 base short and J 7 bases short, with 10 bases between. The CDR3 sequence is CASSEGLGGTQYF. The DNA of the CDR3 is TGTGCCAGCAGTGAAGGACTAGGGGGGACCCAGTACTTC.

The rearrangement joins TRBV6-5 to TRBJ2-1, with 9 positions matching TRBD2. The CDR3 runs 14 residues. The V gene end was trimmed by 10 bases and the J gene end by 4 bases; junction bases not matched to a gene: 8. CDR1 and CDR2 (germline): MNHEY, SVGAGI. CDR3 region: CATTRGGGYNEQFF. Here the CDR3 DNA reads TGTGCCACCACGCGGGGGGGCGGGTACAATGAGCAGTTCTTC.